This T cell receptor (beta chain) was identified in a study of T cell changes during pregnancy in multiple sclerosis (dated by TCRdb to 2018 to 2020). For the wider study: In women with multiple sclerosis, the researchers looked at how the T cell repertoire shifted as pregnancy progressed.

The receptor library was made with the immunoSEQ multiplex PCR assay. TCRdb stores this immuneACCESS table with in-frame sequences only. Part of the clones is absent; in the studies checked, under half of the shortfall reflects unresolved V genes, and no reason is known for the rest. The sample table holds tens of thousands of clones, of which about 89% were seen once. The ten top clones hold about 3% of the sample. In regard to this clone: What this receptor recognizes is not known. The record has no base qualities; no much larger clone is one base away.

The CDR3 contains 11 residues, cysteine and phenylalanine counted. The sequence is cut down to CDR3 DNA, 33 bases in frame from base 1. The rearrangement combines TRBV21-1 with TRBJ1-1; TRBD1, the table's D call, lacks a check against the DNA. TRBV21-1 is tagged as a pseudogene. The sample in question was CD4+ T cells from peripheral blood mononuclear cells, obtained in the first trimester of pregnancy. The source is a female donor in good health, enrolled as a control in a pregnancy study. The sequenced DNA: TGTGCCAGCAGCACCCTCACAGAAGCTTTCTTT. Its protein product is CASSTLTEAFF.